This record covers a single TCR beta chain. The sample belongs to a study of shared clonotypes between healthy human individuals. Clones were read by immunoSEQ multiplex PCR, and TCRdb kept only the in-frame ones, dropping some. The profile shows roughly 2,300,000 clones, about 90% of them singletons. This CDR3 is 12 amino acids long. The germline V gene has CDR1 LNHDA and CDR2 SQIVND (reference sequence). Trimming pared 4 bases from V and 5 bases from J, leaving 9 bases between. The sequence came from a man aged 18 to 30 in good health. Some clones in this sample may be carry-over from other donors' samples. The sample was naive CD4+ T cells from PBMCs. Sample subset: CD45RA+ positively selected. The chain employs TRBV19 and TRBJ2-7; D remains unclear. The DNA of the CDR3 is TGTGCCAGTAGTAGCCGGAGTAACGAGCAGTACTTC. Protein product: CASSSRSNEQYF. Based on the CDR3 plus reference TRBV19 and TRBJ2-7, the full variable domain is DGGITQSPKYLFRKEGQNVTLSCEQNLNHDAMYWYRQDPGQGLRLIYYSQIVNDFQKGDIAEGYSVSREKKESFPLTVTSAQKNPTAFYLCASSSRSNEQYFGPGTRLTVT.